A selection of T cell receptor beta chains follows, all from one sample in a study of post-analysis software for immune sequencing data. Using its own MiXCR run on the PCR reads, TCRdb lists one record per CDR3 protein. Found here are approximately 660,000 distinct CDR3 sequences, about 60% of them singletons; the top ten hold over 9%. The material sequenced was blood. The source of these receptors is a girl aged 2-10 years with multiple sclerosis. The CDR3 runs from the conserved cysteine through the conserved F or W. The D gene is left open where the match is weak. Part of the rows lack a size; the others show once, few, many or a class for expanded clones.

TRBD2 | TRBJ2-3 | TRBV7-2 | . | TGCGCCAGCAGCTTAGCGGTCCTTCTAGCGGGGGCAGATACGCAGTATTTT | CASSLAVLLAGADTQYF
. | TRBJ2-7 | TRBV15 | . | TGTGCCACCAGCAGAGAGAGGGGCCTCCTCTTGGAGCAGTACTTC | CATSRERGLLLEQYF
. | TRBJ2-5 | TRBV6-1 | . | TGTGCCAGCAGTGAATACCCCGTCGGGCAGACCCAGTACTTC | CASSEYPVGQTQYF
. | TRBJ2-1 | TRBV27 | few | TGTGCCAGCAGTTTAAGGATCCTTGCCTACAATGAGCAGTTCTTC | CASSLRILAYNEQFF
. | TRBJ2-7 | TRBV3-1 | . | TGTGCCAGCAGCCGGGACATGGTGCCCTACGAGCAGTACTTC | CASSRDMVPYEQYF
. | TRBJ2-7 | TRBV5-1 | few | TGTGCCAGCAGCTTAGACGGGACCTCCTACGAGCAGTACTTC | CASSLDGTSYEQYF
TRBD2 | TRBJ2-3 | TRBV9 | few | TGTGCCAGCAGCTCTAGCGGGGGGTACACAGATACGCAGTATTTT | CASSSSGGYTDTQYF
TRBD2 | TRBJ2-3 | TRBV10-3 | . | TGTGCCATCAGTGAGTTTACTAGCGGTCAGGATACGCAGTATTTT | CAISEFTSGQDTQYF
. | TRBJ1-2 | TRBV29-1 | few | TGCAGCGTCTATGTGGGGGGCTATGGCTACACCTTC | CSVYVGGYGYTF
. | TRBJ2-5 | TRBV18 | . | TGTGCCAGCTCATCCGGGGGGCCCAGTCAAGAGACCCAGTACTTC | CASSSGGPSQETQYF
. | TRBJ1-5 | TRBV6-1 | . | TGTGCCAGCAGTGAAGTGGACAGCTTCAATCAGCCCCAGCATTTT | CASSEVDSFNQPQHF
TRBD1 | TRBJ2-7 | TRBV11-1 | . | TGTGCCAGCAGCCCATACAGGGGAACCTACGAGCAGTACTTC | CASSPYRGTYEQYF
. | TRBJ2-3 | TRBV11-2 | few | TGTGCCAGCAGCTTAGGGGGCATAGGAGATACGCAGTATTTT | CASSLGGIGDTQYF
TRBD2 | TRBJ2-7 | TRBV27 | . | TGTGCCAGCAGTCCCGGGGTAGCGGGGGCCTACGAGCAGTACTTC | CASSPGVAGAYEQYF
TRBD2 | TRBJ2-5 | TRBV20-1 | few | TGCAGTGCTTTGGGGACTAGCGAACAAGAGACCCAGTACTTC | CSALGTSEQETQYF
. | TRBJ2-2 | TRBV7-2 | few | TGTGCCAGCCGCCGGGGAAACACCGGGGAGCTGTTTTTT | CASRRGNTGELFF
. | TRBJ2-1 | TRBV27 | . | TGTGCCAGCAGTCCGGGACTTACTGAGCAGTTCTTC | CASSPGLTEQFF
. | TRBJ2-2 | TRBV3-1 | . | TGTGCCAGCAGCCAATCCTCGAACGCCGGGGAGCTGTTTTTT | CASSQSSNAGELFF
. | TRBJ1-1 | TRBV12-3/TRBV12-4 | . | TGTGCCAGCAGTTTAGCGCTGGCAGGATGGACTGAAGCTTTCTTT | CASSLALAGWTEAFF
. | TRBJ1-2 | TRBV7-2 | few | TGTGCCAGCAGCTTAGTAGGAAGGCAGGGGCAGGGCTACACCTTC | CASSLVGRQGQGYTF
. | TRBJ2-7 | TRBV12-3/TRBV12-4 | . | TGTGCCAGCAGTTCCTCGCTACACAGGGACCCACGCTACGAGCAGTACTTC | CASSSSLHRDPRYEQYF
TRBD2 | TRBJ2-7 | TRBV29-1 | . | TGCAGCGTTGTCTCTAGCGGGAGAGGGAACCAGAACGAGCAGTACTTC | CSVVSSGRGNQNEQYF
. | TRBJ2-5 | TRBV20-1 | . | TGCAGTGCTACAACGGGGACCTGGGAGACCCAGTACTTC | CSATTGTWETQYF
. | TRBJ2-1 | TRBV7-8 | . | TGTGCCAGCAGCTTATCAAGAGTCCCGGGACAGCGGGACAATGAGCAGTTCTTC | CASSLSRVPGQRDNEQFF
. | TRBJ1-6 | TRBV6-1 | . | TGTGCCAGCTTTTCCGGGACCCTCTATAATTCACCCCTCCACTTT | CASFSGTLYNSPLHF
TRBD1 | TRBJ2-7 | TRBV29-1 | . | TGCAGCGTAGTTCCGGGACAGGGGACGGGTGAGCAGTACTTC | CSVVPGQGTGEQYF
. | TRBJ2-3 | TRBV6-2/TRBV6-3 | . | TGTGCCAGCAGCCTCCAGGAGCTTAGCACAGATACGCAGTATTTT | CASSLQELSTDTQYF
. | TRBJ2-3 | TRBV27 | . | TGTGCCAGCTCCATAGACGGTGGAGACACAGATACGCAGTATTTT | CASSIDGGDTDTQYF
. | TRBJ2-1 | TRBV2 | . | TGTGCCAGCACCTCAGGGGAGGGACTACCATACAATGAGCAGTTCTTC | CASTSGEGLPYNEQFF
. | TRBJ1-4 | TRBV12-3/TRBV12-4 | . | TGTGCCAGCAGCCCAGACAGAATAGAAAAACTGTTTTTT | CASSPDRIEKLFF
TRBD2 | TRBJ2-6 | TRBV7-2 | . | TGTGCCAGCAGCTCCGAAGGCGGGGGGTCCTCTGGGGCCAACGTCCTGACTTTC | CASSSEGGGSSGANVLTF
. | TRBJ2-3 | TRBV7-2 | few | TGTGCCAGCAGCCGACTCGCGGGGACCAGGAGAGATACGCAGTATTTT | CASSRLAGTRRDTQYF